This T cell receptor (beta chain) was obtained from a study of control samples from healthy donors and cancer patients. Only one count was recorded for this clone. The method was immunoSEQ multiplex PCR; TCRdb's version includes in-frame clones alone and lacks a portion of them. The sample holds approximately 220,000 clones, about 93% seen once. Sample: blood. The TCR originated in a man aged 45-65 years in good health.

In nucleotides, the CDR3 is TGTGCCAGCAGCTTTAGTGGACAGGGGTACTATGGCTACACCTTC. Translating it yields CASSFSGQGYYGYTF. This chain connects TRBV5-4 to TRBJ1-2; 9 bases match TRBD1. V trimming: 2 bases; J trimming: 3 bases; junction bases outside the gene matches: 5. Germline CDR1 reads SGHNT; CDR2 reads YYREEE (reference sequence). The CDR3 spans 15 residues.